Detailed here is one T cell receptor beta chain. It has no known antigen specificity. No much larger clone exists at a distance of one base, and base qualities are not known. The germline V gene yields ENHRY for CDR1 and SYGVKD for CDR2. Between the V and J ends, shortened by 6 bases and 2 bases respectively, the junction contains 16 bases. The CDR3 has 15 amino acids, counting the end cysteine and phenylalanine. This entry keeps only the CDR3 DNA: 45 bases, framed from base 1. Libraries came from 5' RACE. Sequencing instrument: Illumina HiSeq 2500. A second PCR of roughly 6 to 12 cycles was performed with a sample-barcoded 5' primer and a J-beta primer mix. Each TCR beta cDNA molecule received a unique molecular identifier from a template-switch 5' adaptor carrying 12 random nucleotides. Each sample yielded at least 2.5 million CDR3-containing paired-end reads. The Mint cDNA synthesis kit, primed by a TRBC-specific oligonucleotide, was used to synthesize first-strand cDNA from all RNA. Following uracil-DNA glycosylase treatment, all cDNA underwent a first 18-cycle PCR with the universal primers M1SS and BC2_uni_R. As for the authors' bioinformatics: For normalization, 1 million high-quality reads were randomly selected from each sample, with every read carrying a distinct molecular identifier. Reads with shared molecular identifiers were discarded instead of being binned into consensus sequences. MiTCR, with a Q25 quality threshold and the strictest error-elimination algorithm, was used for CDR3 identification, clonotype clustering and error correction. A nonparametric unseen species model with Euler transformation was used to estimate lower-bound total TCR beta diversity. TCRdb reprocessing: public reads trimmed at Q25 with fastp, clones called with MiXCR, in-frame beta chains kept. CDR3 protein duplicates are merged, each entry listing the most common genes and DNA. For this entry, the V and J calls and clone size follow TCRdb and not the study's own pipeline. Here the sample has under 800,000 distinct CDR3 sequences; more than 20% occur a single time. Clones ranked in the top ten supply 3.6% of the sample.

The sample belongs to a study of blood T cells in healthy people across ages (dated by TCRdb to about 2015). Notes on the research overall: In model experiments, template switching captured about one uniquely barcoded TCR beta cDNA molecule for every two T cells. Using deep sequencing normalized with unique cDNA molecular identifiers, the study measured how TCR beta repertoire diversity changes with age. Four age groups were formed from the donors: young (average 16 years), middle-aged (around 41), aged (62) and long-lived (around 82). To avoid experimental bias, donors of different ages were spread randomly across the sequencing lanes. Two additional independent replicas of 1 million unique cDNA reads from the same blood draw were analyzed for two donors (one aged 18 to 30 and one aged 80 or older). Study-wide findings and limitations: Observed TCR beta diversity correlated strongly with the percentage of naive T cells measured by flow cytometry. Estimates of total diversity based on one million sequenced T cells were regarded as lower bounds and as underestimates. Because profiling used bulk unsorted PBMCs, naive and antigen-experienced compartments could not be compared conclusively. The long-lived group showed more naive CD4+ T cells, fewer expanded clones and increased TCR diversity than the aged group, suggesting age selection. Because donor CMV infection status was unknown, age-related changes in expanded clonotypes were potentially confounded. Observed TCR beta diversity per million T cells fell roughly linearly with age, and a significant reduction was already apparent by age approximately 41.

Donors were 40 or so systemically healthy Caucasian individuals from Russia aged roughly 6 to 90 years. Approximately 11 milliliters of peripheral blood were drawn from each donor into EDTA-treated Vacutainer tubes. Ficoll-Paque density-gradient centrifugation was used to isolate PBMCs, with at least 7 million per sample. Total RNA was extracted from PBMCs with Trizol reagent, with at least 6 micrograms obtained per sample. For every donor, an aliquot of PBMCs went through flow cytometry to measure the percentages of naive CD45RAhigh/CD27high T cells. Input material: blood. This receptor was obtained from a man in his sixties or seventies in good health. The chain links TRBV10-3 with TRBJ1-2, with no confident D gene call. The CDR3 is CAIRTDLGRNYGYTF. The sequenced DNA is TGTGCCATCAGGACGGACCTCGGACGGAACTATGGCTACACCTTC.